The TCR beta chain under discussion was sequenced for a study of post-analysis software for immune sequencing data. About the research overall: Patients had relapsing-remitting, secondary progressive or progressive-relapsing multiple sclerosis; some lacked subtype.

Regarding the study as a whole: Strong co-clustering by F measure was evident for samples that had been prepared in the same batch. For normalized Chao1 diversity, multiple sclerosis patients scored significantly lower than controls did. About 5 TRBV segments occurring more often in patients than controls included TRBV5-6, TRBV5-1 and TRBV20-1.

V shed 1 base and J shed 6 bases, with 10 bases lying between them. The CDR3 runs 14 residues. The germline CDR1 and CDR2 sequences are KGHDR and SFDVKD. Carried by the TCR beta cDNA libraries were unique molecular identifiers. T cells numbering roughly 1 to 10 million gave rise to roughly 0.5 million cDNA molecules. One entry per CDR3 protein results from TCRdb running MiXCR on the PCR reads. The data contain 750,000 to 950,000 distinct CDR3 sequences, approximately 53% of them singletons. Of note for this clonotype: The antigen is not known.

The chain couples TRBV24-1 to TRBJ2-3, with a tentative D call TRBD2 (5 bases). The clonotype was recovered from a girl between 10 and 17 years old with multiple sclerosis. The sequenced material came from blood. In DNA form, the CDR3 reads TGTGCCACCAGTGATTTTGGGGAGCGGGATACGCAGTATTTT. Its translation: CATSDFGERDTQYF.